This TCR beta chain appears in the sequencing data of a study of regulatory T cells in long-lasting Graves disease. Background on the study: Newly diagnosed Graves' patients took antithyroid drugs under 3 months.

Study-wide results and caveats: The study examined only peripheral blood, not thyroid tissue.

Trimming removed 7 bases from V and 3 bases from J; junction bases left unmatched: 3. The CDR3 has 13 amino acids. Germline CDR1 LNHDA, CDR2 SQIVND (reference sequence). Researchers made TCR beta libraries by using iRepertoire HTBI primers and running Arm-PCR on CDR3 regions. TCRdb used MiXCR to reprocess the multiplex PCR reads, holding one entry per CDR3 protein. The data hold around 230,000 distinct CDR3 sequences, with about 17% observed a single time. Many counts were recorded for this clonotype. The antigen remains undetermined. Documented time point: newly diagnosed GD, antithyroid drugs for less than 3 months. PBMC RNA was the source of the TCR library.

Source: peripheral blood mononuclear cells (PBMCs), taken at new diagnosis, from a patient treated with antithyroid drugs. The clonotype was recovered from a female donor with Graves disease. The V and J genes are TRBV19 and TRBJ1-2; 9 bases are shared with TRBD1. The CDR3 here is CASIDRGDYGYTF. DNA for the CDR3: TGTGCCAGTATTGACAGGGGGGACTATGGCTACACCTTC.